This T cell receptor (beta chain) was captured by sequencing in a study of blood T cell repertoires in COVID-19. Assay used: immunoSEQ multiplex PCR; TCRdb lists only in-frame clones, some missing. The table lists more than 80,000 clones, 84% of them singletons. The TCR sequence derives from a woman aged 60 to 75 with acute or convalescent COVID-19. Sequencing was carried out using peripheral blood.

CDR3 amino acids: CASSPPGGSNQPQHF. CDR3 nucleotides: TGTGCCAGCTCACCACCGGGAGGTTCCAATCAGCCCCAGCATTTT. The J gene is TRBJ1-5, the V gene TRBV18; D gene uncertain. This CDR3 contains 15 residues. Germline CDR1 is KGHSH and CDR2 is LQKENI. V dropped 0 bases and J dropped 3 bases, with 9 bases sitting between them.